One sample yielded the 14 T cell receptor beta chains listed below, sequenced in a study of cytomegalovirus exposure and HLA in healthy donors. Sequencing used immunoSEQ multiplex PCR; TCRdb keeps in-frame clones, though not all of them. The sample carries about 71,000 clones, 94% recorded once. The source material was PBMCs. These TCRs come from a woman under 30 in good health and CMV-seronegative.

The chain recombines TRBV19 with TRBJ1-5; 11 nucleotides align to TRBD1. This CDR3 has 16 residues. The V gene's germline CDR1 is LNHDA and CDR2 SQIVND (reference sequence). V shed 1 base, J shed 2 bases, and the junction held 1 base outside the gene matches. Written as DNA, the CDR3 is TGTGCCAGTAGTATAGGGGGACAGGGGGGCAATCAGCCCCAGCATTTT. Translation: CASSIGGQGGNQPQHF.

The chain joins TRBV6-1 to TRBJ1-2; 8 nucleotides align to TRBD1. This CDR3 region has 13 residues. Trimming at V came to 5 bases and at J to 5 bases, leaving 4 bases not matched to a gene. Germline assignment: CDR1 MNHNS and CDR2 SASEGT. CDR3 sequence (DNA): TGTGCCAGCAGTCTGGACAGGGAGTATGGCTACACCTTC. Translating it yields CASSLDREYGYTF.

The chain joins TRBV30 to TRBJ2-7; possible D gene TRBD2, 5 bases. V lost 3 bases and J lost 7, with 19 bases in between. Germline V gene sequence: CDR1 GTSNPN, CDR2 SVGIG (reference sequence). CDR3 size: 14 residues. DNA of the CDR3: TGTGCCTGGAGAGCGGTAAACCCTTTGGGGGAGCAGTACTTC. Its protein is CAWRAVNPLGEQYF.

This chain joins TRBV9 and TRBJ1-3; 7 nucleotides match TRBD1. The CDR3 is made up of 16 amino acids. With 2 bases clipped from V and 0 bases from J, the junction kept 5 bases outside the gene matches. CDR1 and CDR2 (germline): SGDLS, YYNGEE. The chain's CDR3 is CASSVGGQVSGNTIYF. The CDR3 DNA follows: TGTGCCAGCAGCGTCGGTGGACAGGTCTCTGGAAACACCATATATTTT.

This sequence joins TRBV6-5 and TRBJ2-3; D unclear. CDR1 and CDR2 (germline): MNHEY, SVGAGI. The CDR3 loop spans 14 amino acids. The V and J ends lost 6 bases and 4 bases respectively, with 14 bases between them. The CDR3 is CASRPNRLADTQYF. The CDR3 nucleotides read TGTGCCAGCAGACCCAATCGTTTAGCAGATACGCAGTATTTT.

This sequence joins TRBV6-5 and TRBJ2-3, with D unresolved. Germline CDR1 reads MNHEY; CDR2 reads SVGAGI. The V end lost 0 bases, the J end lost 6 bases, and 10 bases lay between the germline ends. There are 14 residues in the CDR3. The CDR3 region has the DNA TGTGCCAGCAGTTACTCGATCGCGTGGGATACGCAGTATTTT. Amino acids: CASSYSIAWDTQYF.

This clone was recorded only once. The V call is TRBV12-5, the J call TRBJ2-4; D perhaps matches TRBD1 (5 bases). Trimming stripped 0 bases from V and 15 bases from J, with 12 bases between. CDR3 length: 12 amino acids. Germline CDR1 reads LGHNT; CDR2 reads FRNRAP. CDR3 nucleotide sequence: TGTGCTAGTGGTTTGGTAGGGGCACAACTGTACTTC. Amino acid sequence: CASGLVGAQLYF.

The rearrangement links TRBV27 to TRBJ1-5; the match to TRBD1 covers 9 bases. Germline V gives CDR1 MNHEY, CDR2 SMNVEV (reference sequence). The length of the CDR3 is 14 residues. With 4 bases clipped from V and 7 bases from J, the junction kept 5 bases outside the gene matches. CDR3 sequence reads: CASSYRQGGQPQHF. CDR3 DNA: TGTGCCAGCAGTTACAGACAGGGGGGGCAGCCCCAGCATTTT.

This clone was counted only a few times. The rearrangement links TRBV7-9 to TRBJ1-4; TRBD1 is a possible D gene (5 bases). The germline V and J ends were trimmed by 0 bases and 3 bases, with 8 bases remaining between them. The CDR3 has 15 amino acids. Germline V CDR1 and CDR2: SEHNR, FQNEAQ (reference sequence). In nucleotides, the CDR3 is TGTGCCAGCAGCTTAGCGGGGGGGGCTAATGAAAAACTGTTTTTT. It is translated as CASSLAGGANEKLFF.

This clone was seen just once. The CDR3 bases are TGTGCCAGTAGTATACTGACTGAAGCTTTCTTT. Residues: CASSILTEAFF. This chain connects TRBV19 to TRBJ1-1; no definite D call. Germline-derived CDR1 and CDR2 are LNHDA and SQIVND (reference sequence). There are 11 residues in the CDR3. Trimming pared 2 bases from V and 5 bases from J, leaving 3 bases between.

The chain combines TRBV28 with TRBJ2-7; D remains ambiguous. Per the germline V gene, CDR1 is MDHEN and CDR2 is SYDVKM. CDR3 length: 11 amino acids. The V gene lost 6 bases and the J gene lost 4 bases, with 7 bases spanning the gap. CDR3 in amino acids: CASSQNYEQYF. For the CDR3, the DNA is TGTGCCAGCAGCCAGAATTACGAGCAGTACTTC.

This rearrangement joins TRBV28 to TRBJ1-2; possible D gene TRBD1, 5 bases. V lost 9 bases, J lost 6 bases, and 20 bases lay in between. CDR3 length: 14 amino acids. CDR1 and CDR2 from the germline V gene are MDHEN and SYDVKM. CDR3 protein: CASRTAGGVHGYTF. The CDR3 DNA reads as TGTGCCAGTAGGACCGCTGGAGGGGTGCATGGCTACACCTTC.

The chain is built from TRBV27 and TRBJ1-6, with 8 positions matching TRBD1. V lost 4 bases and J lost 8; bases outside the gene matches: 10. Germline V gene lookup returns CDR1 MNHEY and CDR2 SMNVEV (reference sequence). The CDR3 spans 16 residues. The CDR3 DNA reads as TGTGCCAGCAGTTCCAGGACAGGGTGGATCCATTCACCCCTCCACTTT. Amino acid sequence: CASSSRTGWIHSPLHF.

The rearrangement uses TRBV6-1 and TRBJ1-1; possibly TRBD1 for D (5 bases). Germline values: CDR1 MNHNS, CDR2 SASEGT. The length of the CDR3 is 13 residues. V was clipped by 2 bases and J by 11 bases, with 15 bases between them. In nucleotides, the CDR3 is TGTGCCAGCAGTGAACCGGCCCGGCAGGGCGCTTTCTTT. This gives the protein CASSEPARQGAFF.